The clone carrying this T cell receptor beta chain has ten or more counts. The sample originates from a study of blood T cells in healthy people across ages. V was shortened by 2 bases and J by 2 bases, with 16 bases between the two germline ends. Germline V gene data show CDR1 as MGHRA and CDR2 as YSYEKL. The length of the CDR3 is 16 residues. Combining a sample-barcoded 5' primer with a J-beta primer mix, a second PCR ran for about 6 to 12 cycles. TCRdb itself ran the 5' RACE reads through MiXCR, one entry per CDR3 protein. The sample records roughly 1,500,000 distinct CDR3 sequences, about 35% being singletons.

This chain links TRBV4-1 with TRBJ2-7; D is perhaps TRBD1 (5 bases). Sequencing was carried out using blood. The receptor's source is a woman aged 25 to 39 in good health. The CDR3 loop reads CASSQRSSTVTYEQYF. The DNA of the CDR3 is TGCGCCAGCAGCCAAAGGAGTTCGACAGTGACCTACGAGCAGTACTTC.